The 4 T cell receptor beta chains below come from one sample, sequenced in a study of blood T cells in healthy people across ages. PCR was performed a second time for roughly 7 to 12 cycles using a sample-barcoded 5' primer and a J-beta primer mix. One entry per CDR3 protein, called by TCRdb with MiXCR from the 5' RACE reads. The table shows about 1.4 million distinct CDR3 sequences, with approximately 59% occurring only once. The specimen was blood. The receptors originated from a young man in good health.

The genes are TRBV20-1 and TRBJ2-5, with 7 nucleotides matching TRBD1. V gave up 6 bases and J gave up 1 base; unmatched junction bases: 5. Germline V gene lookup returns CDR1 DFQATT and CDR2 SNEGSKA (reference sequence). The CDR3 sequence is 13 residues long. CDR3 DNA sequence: TGCAGTGCCTCCCCAGGGGGCCAAGAGACCCAGTACTTC. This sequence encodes CSASPGGQETQYF.

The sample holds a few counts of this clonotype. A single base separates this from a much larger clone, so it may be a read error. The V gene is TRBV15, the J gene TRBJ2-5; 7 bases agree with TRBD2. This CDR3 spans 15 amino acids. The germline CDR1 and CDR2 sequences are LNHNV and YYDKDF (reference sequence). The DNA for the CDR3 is TGTGCCACCAGCAGAGCGGGAGCGGGGATAGAGGCCCAGTACTTC. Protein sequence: CATSRAGAGIEAQYF. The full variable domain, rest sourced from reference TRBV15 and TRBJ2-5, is DAMVIQNPRYQVTQFGKPVTLSCSQTLNHNVMYWYQQKSSQAPKLLFHYYDKDFNNEADTPDNFQSRRPNTSFCFLDIRSPGLGDTAMYLCATSRAGAGIEAQYFGPGTRLLVL.

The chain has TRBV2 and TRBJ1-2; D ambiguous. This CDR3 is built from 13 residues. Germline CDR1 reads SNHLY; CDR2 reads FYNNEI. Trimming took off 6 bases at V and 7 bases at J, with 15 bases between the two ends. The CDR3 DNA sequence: TGTGCCAGCAGGGATGACCAAAGTTCTGGCTACACCTTC. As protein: CASRDDQSSGYTF.

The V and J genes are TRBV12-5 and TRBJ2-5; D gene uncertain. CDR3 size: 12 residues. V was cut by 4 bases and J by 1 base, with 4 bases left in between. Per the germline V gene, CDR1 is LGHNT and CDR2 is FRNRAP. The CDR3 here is CASGWTQETQYF. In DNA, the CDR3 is TGTGCTAGTGGTTGGACCCAAGAGACCCAGTACTTC.